This T cell receptor (beta chain) was documented in a study of T cell responses to AZD1222 COVID-19 vaccine. Study-wide results and limits: Variant regions that are unmutated are reportedly the target of nearly half of spike-specific TCRs.

Clones were sequenced by immunoSEQ multiplex PCR, and TCRdb holds only the in-frame ones, with some missing. The sample includes 120,000 or so clones, over 75% of them seen just once. J was trimmed by 4 bases and V by 8 bases; bases with no gene match: 9. In germline, CDR1 is LNHDA, CDR2 SQIVND (reference sequence). The CDR3 runs to 14 residues. On this clone itself: Its antigen remains unidentified.

The clonotype originates from an adult in good health. The sample was peripheral blood, taken on day 0 of AZD1222 vaccination. The V call is TRBV19, the J call TRBJ1-2, with TRBD1 matching over 8 bases. The CDR3 spells CASGAGGVSYGYTF. The CDR3 DNA reads TGTGCCAGTGGGGCAGGGGGCGTTAGCTATGGCTACACCTTC.